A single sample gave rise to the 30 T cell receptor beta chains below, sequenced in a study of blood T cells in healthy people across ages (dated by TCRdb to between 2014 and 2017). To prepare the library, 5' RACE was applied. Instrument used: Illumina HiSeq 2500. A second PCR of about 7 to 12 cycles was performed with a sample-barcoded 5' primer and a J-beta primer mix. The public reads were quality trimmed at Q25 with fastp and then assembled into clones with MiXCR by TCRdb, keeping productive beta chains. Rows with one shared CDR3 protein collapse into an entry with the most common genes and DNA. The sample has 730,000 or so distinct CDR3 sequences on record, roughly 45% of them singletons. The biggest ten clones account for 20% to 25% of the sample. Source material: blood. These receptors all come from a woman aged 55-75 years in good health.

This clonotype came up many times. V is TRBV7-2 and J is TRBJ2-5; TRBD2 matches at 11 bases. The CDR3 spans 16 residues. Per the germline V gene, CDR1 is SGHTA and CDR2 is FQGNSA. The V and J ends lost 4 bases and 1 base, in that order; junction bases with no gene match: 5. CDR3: CASSSPSGRPQETQYF. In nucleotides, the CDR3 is TGTGCCAGCAGCTCCCCTAGCGGGAGGCCCCAAGAGACCCAGTACTTC.

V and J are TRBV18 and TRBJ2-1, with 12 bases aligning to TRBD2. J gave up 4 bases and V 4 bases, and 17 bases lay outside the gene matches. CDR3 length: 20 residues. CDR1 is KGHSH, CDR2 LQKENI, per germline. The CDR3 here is CASSLKPLTSGGREYNEQFF. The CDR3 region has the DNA TGTGCCAGCTCACTGAAGCCGCTGACTAGCGGGGGACGGGAGTACAATGAGCAGTTCTTC.

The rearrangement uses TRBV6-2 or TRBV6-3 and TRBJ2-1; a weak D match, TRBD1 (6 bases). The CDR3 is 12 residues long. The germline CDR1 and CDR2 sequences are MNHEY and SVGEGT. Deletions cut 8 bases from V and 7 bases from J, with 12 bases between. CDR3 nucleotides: TGTGCCAGCGCACAGGGAGAGAATGAGCAGTTCTTC. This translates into CASAQGENEQFF.

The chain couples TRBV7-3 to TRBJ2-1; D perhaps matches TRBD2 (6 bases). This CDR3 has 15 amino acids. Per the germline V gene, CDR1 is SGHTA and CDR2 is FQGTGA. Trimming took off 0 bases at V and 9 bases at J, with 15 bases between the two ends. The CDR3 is CASSLTRTTGGEQFF. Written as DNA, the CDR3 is TGTGCCAGCAGCTTAACCCGGACTACTGGTGGTGAGCAGTTCTTC.

This CDR3 is CASSHLAGKQETQYF. DNA for the CDR3: TGCGCCAGCAGCCACCTTGCGGGGAAACAAGAGACCCAGTACTTC. V gene TRBV4-3 combines with J gene TRBJ2-5, with a weak D call TRBD2 (6 bases). The V end lost 3 bases, the J end lost 2 bases, and 13 bases lay between the germline ends. The CDR3 loop spans 15 amino acids. Looked up from germline, CDR1 is LGHNA and CDR2 is YSLEER.

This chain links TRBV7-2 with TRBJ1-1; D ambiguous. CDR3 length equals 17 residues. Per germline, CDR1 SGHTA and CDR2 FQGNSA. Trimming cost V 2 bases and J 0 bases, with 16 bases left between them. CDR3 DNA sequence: TGTGCCAGCAGCTTAAGTAGTCCGGGGTCCATGAACACTGAAGCTTTCTTT. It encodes CASSLSSPGSMNTEAFF.

This chain's CDR3 is CASSLDPTGTDTQYF. For the CDR3, the DNA is TGTGCCAGCAGCTTAGACCCGACAGGGACAGATACGCAGTATTTT. V usage is TRBV11-2 and J usage is TRBJ2-3; 7 nucleotides line up with TRBD1. The CDR3 runs 15 residues. The trim removed 0 bases at V and 3 bases at J, leaving 3 bases unmatched. The germline CDR1 and CDR2 sequences are SGHAT and FQNNGV.

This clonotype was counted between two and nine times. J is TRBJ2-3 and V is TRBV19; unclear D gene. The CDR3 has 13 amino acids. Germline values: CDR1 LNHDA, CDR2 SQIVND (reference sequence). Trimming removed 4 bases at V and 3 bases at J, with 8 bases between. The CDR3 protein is CASSTEVTDTQYF. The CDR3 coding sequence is TGTGCCAGTAGTACAGAGGTTACAGATACGCAGTATTTT.

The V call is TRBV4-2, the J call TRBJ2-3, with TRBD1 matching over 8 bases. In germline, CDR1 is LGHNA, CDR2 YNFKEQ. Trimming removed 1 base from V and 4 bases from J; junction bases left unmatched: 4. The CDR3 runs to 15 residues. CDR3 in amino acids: CASSQGQGNSDTQYF. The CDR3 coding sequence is TGTGCCAGCAGCCAAGGACAGGGGAATTCAGATACGCAGTATTTT.

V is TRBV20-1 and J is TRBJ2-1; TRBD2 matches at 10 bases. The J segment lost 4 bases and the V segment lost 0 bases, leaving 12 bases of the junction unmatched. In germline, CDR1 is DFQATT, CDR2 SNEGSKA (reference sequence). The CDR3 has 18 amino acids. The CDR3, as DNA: TGCAGTGCTAGAGATTACGGGCGGATGACTAGCGGGTACAATGAGCAGTTCTTC. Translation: CSARDYGRMTSGYNEQFF.

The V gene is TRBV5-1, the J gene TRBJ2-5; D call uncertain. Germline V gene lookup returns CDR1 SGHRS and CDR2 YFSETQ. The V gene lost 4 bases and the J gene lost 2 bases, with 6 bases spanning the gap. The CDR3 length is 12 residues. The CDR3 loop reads CASSTRQETQYF. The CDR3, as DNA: TGCGCCAGCAGCACAAGACAAGAGACCCAGTACTTC.

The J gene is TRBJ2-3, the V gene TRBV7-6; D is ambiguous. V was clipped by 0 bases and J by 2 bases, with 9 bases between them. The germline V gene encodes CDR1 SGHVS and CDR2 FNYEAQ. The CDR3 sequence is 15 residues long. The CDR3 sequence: CASSLAGSNTDTQYF. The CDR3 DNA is TGTGCCAGCAGCTTAGCAGGGTCCAACACAGATACGCAGTATTTT.

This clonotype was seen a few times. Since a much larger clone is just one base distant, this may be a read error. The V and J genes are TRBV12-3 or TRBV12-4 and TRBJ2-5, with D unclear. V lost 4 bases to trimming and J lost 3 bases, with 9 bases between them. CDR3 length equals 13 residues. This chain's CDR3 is CASSCFGEETQYF. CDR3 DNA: TGTGCCAGCAGTTGCTTTGGCGAAGAGACCCAGTACTTC.

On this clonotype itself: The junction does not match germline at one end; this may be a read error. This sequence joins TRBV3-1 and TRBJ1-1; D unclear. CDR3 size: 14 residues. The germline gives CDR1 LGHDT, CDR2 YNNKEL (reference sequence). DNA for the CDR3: TGTGCCAGCACCCAAGGGATCCCGAGCACTGAAGCTTTCTTT. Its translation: CASTQGIPSTEAFF.

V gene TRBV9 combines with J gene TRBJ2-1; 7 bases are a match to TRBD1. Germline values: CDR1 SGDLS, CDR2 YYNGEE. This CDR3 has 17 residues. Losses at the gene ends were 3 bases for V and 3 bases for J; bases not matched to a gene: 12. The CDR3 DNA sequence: TGTGCCAGCAGCGGGGACAACAGGGGCCTGTTCTACAATGAGCAGTTCTTC. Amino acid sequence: CASSGDNRGLFYNEQFF.

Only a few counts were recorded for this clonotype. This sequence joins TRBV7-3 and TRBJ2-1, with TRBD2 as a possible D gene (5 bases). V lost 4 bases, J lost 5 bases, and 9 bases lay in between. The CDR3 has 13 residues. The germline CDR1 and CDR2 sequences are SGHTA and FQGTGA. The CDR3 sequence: CASSYQEDNEQFF. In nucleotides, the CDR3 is TGTGCCAGCAGCTACCAGGAGGACAATGAGCAGTTCTTC.

The CDR3 loop reads CASSQDHGVKNIQYF. The CDR3 DNA follows: TGCGCCAGCAGCCAAGATCACGGGGTTAAAAACATTCAGTACTTC. The J gene is TRBJ2-4, the V gene TRBV4-1; TRBD2 might be the D (5 bases). CDR1 is MGHRA, CDR2 YSYEKL, per germline. The CDR3 consists of 15 residues. V lost 0 bases and J lost 4, with 10 bases in between.

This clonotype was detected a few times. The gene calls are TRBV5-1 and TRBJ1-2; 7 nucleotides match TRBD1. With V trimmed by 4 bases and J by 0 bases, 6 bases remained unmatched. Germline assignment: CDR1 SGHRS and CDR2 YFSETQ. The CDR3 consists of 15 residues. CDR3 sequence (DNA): TGCGCCAGCAGCCACCCGACAGGGCCTAACTATGGCTACACCTTC. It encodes CASSHPTGPNYGYTF.

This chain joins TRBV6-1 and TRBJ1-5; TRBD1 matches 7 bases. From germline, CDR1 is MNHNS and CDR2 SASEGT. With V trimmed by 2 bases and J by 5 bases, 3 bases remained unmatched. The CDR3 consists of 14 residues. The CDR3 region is CASSERQGHQPQHF. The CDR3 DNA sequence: TGTGCCAGCAGTGAAAGACAGGGACATCAGCCCCAGCATTTT.

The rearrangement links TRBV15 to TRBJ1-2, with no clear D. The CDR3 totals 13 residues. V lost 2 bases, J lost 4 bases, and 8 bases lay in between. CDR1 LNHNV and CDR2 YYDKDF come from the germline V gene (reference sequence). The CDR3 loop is CATSRTETYGYTF. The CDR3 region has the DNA TGTGCCACCAGCAGAACAGAGACCTATGGCTACACCTTC.

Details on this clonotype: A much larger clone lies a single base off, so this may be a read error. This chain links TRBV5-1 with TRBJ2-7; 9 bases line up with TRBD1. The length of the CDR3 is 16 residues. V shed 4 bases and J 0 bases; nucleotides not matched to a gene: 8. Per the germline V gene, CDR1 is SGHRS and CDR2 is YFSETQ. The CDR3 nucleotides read TGCGCCAGCAGCGTGGCCAGGGACAGGGTCTCCTACGAGCAGTACTTC. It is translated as CASSVARDRVSYEQYF.

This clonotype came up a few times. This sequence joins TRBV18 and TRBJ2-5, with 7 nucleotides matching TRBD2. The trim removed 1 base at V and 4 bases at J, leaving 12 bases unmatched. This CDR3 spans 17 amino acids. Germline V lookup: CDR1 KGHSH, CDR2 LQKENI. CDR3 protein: CASSPRLADVPPETQYF. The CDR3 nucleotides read TGTGCCAGCTCACCACGGCTAGCGGACGTCCCGCCAGAGACCCAGTACTTC. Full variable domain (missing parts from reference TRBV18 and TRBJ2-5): NAGVMQNPRHLVRRRGQEARLRCSPMKGHSHVYWYRQLPEEGLKFMVYLQKENIIDESGMPKERFSAEFPKEGPSILRIQQVVRGDSAAYFCASSPRLADVPPETQYFGPGTRLLVL.

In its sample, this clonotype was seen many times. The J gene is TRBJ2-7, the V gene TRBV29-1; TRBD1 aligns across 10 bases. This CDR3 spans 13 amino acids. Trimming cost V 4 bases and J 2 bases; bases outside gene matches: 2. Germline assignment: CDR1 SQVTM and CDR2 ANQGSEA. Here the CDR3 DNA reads TGCAGCGTTGCCGGGACAGGGGCCTACGAGCAGTACTTC. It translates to CSVAGTGAYEQYF.

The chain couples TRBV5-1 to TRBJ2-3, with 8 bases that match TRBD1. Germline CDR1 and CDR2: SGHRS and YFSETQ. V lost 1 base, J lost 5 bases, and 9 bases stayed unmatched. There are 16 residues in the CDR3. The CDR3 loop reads CASSLSLGQGGDTQYF. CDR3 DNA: TGCGCCAGCAGCTTGTCCCTAGGACAGGGCGGAGATACGCAGTATTTT.

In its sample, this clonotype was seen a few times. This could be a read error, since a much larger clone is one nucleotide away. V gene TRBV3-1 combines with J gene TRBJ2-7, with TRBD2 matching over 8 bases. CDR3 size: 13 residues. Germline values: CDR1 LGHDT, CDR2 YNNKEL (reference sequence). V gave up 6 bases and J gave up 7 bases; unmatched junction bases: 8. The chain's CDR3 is CASSPGLANEQYF. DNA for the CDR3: TGTGCCAGCAGTCCCGGACTAGCCAATGAGCAGTACTTC.

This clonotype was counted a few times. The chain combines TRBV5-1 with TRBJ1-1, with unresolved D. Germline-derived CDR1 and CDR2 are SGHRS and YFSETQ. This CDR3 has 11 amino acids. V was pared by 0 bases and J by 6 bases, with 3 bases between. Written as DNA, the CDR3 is TGCGCCAGCAGCTTGGGATCTGAAGCTTTCTTT. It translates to CASSLGSEAFF.

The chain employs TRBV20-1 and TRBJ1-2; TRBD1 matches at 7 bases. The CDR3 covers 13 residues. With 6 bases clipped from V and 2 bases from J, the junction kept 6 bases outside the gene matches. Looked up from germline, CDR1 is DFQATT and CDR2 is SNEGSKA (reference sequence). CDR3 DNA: TGCAGTGCGGAGGGGGCTTCAAACTATGGCTACACCTTC. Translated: CSAEGASNYGYTF.

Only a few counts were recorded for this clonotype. DNA for the CDR3: TGCGCCAGCAGCCCGGGCGGGGGCGAAGAGACCCAGTACTTC. Amino acid sequence: CASSPGGGEETQYF. The chain employs TRBV5-1 and TRBJ2-5; possibly TRBD2 for D (7 bases). This CDR3 is built from 14 residues. Trimming pared 4 bases from V and 3 bases from J, leaving 13 bases between. Germline CDR1 is SGHRS and CDR2 is YFSETQ.

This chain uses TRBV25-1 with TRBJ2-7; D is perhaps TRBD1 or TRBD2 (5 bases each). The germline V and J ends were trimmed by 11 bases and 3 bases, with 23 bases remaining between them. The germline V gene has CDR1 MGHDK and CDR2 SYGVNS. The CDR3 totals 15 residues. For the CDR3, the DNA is TGTGCCCCCAACTCCGGGGCAGACCCGTACTACGAGCAGTACTTC. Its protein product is CAPNSGADPYYEQYF.

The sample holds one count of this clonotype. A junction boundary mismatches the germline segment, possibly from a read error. The DNA for the CDR3 is TGCAGTGCTATAAATTGGGACAGGGAAGATCAGCCCCGGCATTTT. Protein: CSAINWDREDQPRHF. The chain couples TRBV20-1 to TRBJ1-5; 9 bases agree with TRBD1. In germline, CDR1 is DFQATT, CDR2 SNEGSKA (reference sequence). CDR3 size: 15 residues.